This T cell receptor beta chain was profiled in a study of T cells in Graves' hyperthyroidism and ophthalmopathy. Looking at the study overall: Before any treatment, at initial diagnosis, peripheral blood was collected.

This clonotype was counted at least ten times. Germline V gene data show CDR1 as MNHEY and CDR2 as SVGAGI. This CDR3 is built from 14 residues. V dropped 2 bases and J dropped 2 bases, with 8 bases sitting between them. There were TCR beta CDR3 regions amplified from RNA transcripts. During a first-round RT-PCR of the TCR CDR3, the HTBI primer set was used. TCRdb called the multiplex PCR reads again in MiXCR, with one record for every CDR3 protein. The sample holds around 99,000 distinct CDR3 sequences, around a sixth seen once. The sequence came from a woman aged 45-59 years with Graves' hyperthyroidism. Sequencing input: blood. The chain carries TRBV6-5 and TRBJ2-3; D possibly corresponds to TRBD1 (6 bases). CDR3 coding DNA: TGTGCCAGCAGTTACACGGGACACACAGATACGCAGTATTTT. Protein: CASSYTGHTDTQYF.